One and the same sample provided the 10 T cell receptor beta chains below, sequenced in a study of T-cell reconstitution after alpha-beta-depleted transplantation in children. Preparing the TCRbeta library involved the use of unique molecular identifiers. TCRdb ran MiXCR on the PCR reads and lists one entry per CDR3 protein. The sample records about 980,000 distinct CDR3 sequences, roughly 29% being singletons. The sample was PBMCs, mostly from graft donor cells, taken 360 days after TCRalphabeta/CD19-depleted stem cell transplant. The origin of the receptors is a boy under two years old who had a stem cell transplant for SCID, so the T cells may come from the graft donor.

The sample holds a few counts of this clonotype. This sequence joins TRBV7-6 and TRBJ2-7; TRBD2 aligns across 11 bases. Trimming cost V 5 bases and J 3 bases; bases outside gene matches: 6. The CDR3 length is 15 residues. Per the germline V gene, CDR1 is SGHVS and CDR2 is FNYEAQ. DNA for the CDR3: TGTGCCAGCAGCGTCCTAGCGGGGGGATACTACGAGCAGTACTTC. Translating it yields CASSVLAGGYYEQYF.

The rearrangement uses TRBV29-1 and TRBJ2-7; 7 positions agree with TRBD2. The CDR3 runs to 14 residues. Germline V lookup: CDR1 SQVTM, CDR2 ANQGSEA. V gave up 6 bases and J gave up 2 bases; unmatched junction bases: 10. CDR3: CSVQAGSGTYEQYF. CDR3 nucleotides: TGCAGCGTCCAAGCGGGATCGGGGACCTACGAGCAGTACTTC.

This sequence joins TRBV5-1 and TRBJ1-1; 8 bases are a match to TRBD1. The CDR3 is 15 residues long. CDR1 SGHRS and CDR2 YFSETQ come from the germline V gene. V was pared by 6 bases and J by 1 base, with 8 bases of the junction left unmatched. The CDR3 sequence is CASNPGGLGNTEAFF. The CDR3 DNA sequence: TGCGCCAGCAACCCAGGGGGCTTAGGGAACACTGAAGCTTTCTTT.

Here the CDR3 DNA reads TGTGCCAGCAGCTGGGGGGACAGCATGAACACTGAAGCTTTCTTT. It is translated as CASSWGDSMNTEAFF. The V call is TRBV5-5, the J call TRBJ1-1; TRBD1 agrees at 7 bases. The CDR3 runs 15 residues. V shed 3 bases and J 0 bases; nucleotides not matched to a gene: 5. Germline V gene sequence: CDR1 SGHKS, CDR2 YYEKEE (reference sequence).

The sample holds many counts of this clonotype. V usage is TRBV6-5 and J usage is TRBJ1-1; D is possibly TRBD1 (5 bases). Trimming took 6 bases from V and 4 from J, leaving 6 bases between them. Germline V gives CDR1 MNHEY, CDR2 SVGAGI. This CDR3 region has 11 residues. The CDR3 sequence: CASRQGTEAFF. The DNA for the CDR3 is TGTGCCAGCAGGCAGGGCACTGAAGCTTTCTTT.

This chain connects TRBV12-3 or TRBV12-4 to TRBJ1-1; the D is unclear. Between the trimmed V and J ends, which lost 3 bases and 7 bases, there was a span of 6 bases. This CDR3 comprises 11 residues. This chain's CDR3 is CASSFWGEAFF. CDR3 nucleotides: TGTGCCAGCAGTTTTTGGGGTGAAGCTTTCTTT.

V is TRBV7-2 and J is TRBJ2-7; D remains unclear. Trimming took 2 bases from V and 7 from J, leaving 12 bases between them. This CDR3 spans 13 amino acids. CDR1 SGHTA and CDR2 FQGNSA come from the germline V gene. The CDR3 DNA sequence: TGTGCCAGCAGCTTATATCGCCGGTGGGAGCAGTACTTC. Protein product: CASSLYRRWEQYF.

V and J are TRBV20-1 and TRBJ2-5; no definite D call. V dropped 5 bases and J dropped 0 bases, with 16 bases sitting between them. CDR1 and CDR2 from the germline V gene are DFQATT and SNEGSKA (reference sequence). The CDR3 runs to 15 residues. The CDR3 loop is CSASQLSRYQETQYF. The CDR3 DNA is TGCAGTGCTTCCCAGCTCTCCCGATACCAAGAGACCCAGTACTTC.

The CDR3 DNA follows: TGCGCCAGCAGCTTGGAGGGGAGCCATAATTCACCCCTCCACTTT. It codes for CASSLEGSHNSPLHF. The V and J genes are TRBV5-1 and TRBJ1-6, with a weak D call TRBD1 (5 bases). CDR3 length equals 15 residues. The V end lost 0 bases, the J end lost 5 bases, and 9 bases lay between the germline ends. Germline V CDR1 and CDR2: SGHRS, YFSETQ.

CDR3 nucleotides: TGCAGCGTTGAGGGGGTTAACTATGGCTACACCTTC. This codes for CSVEGVNYGYTF. The rearrangement joins TRBV29-1 to TRBJ1-2; D may be TRBD1 (5 bases). The CDR3 loop spans 12 amino acids. V lost 3 bases, J lost 1 base, and 6 bases lay in between. The V gene's germline CDR1 is SQVTM and CDR2 ANQGSEA. The complete variable domain, with remaining parts taken from reference TRBV29-1 and TRBJ1-2, reads SAVISQKPSRDICQRGTSLTIQCQVDSQVTMMFWYRQQPGQSLTLIATANQGSEATYESGFVIDKFPISRPNLTFSTLTVSNMSPEDSSIYLCSVEGVNYGYTFGSGTRLTVV.